This T cell receptor (beta chain) was sequenced for a study of post-analysis software for immune sequencing data. The study's findings and limits: Compared against controls, patients with multiple sclerosis displayed significantly lower normalized Chao1 diversity. Comparison of patients with controls showed a handful of TRBV segments more frequent in patients, TRBV5-6, TRBV5-1 and TRBV20-1 among them.

There are 14 residues in the CDR3. V lost 0 bases, J lost 10 bases, and 13 bases lay in between. TCR beta cDNA libraries had unique molecular identifiers. With about 0.95 to 11 million T cells as the source, about half a million cDNA molecules resulted. Via MiXCR, TCRdb re-called the PCR reads, giving one row per CDR3 protein. The repertoire holds approximately 730,000 distinct CDR3 sequences, roughly 46% seen once, with roughly 4.9% in the top ten. In this sample, this clonotype turned up a few times. Its antigen remains unidentified. The chain combines TRBV12-3 or TRBV12-4 with TRBJ2-1, with D tentatively TRBD1 or TRBD2 (5 bases each). The receptor's source is a girl aged 5-17 years with multiple sclerosis. Sequenced sample: blood. Here the CDR3 reads CASSLALGTVEQFF. The CDR3 bases are TGTGCCAGCAGTTTAGCACTTGGGACGGTCGAGCAGTTCTTC.